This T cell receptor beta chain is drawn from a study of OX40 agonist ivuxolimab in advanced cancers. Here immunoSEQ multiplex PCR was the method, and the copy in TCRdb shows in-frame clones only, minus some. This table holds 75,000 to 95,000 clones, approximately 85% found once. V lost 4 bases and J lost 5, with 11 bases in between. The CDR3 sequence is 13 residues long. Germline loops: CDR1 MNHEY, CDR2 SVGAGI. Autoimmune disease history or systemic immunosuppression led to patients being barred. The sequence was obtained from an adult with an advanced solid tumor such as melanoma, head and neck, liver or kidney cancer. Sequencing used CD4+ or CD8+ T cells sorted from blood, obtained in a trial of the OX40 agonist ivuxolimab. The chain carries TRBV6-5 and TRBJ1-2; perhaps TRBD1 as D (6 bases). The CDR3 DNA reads TGTGCCAGCAGTTGGGGGGCGGGGTATGGCTACACCTTC. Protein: CASSWGAGYGYTF.